The 16 T cell receptor beta chains presented below share a single source sample, sequenced in a study of T cells in Graves' hyperthyroidism and ophthalmopathy (dated by TCRdb to the late 2010s). To prepare the library, multiplex PCR was applied. TCRdb lists the instrument as Illumina HiSeq 2000. The TCR beta CDR3 regions were amplified from the RNA transcripts. A first-round RT-PCR of the TCR CDR3 used the HTBI primer set with the Qiagen OneStep RT-PCR kit. TCRdb trimmed the raw reads at Q25, called clones with MiXCR and kept productive beta chains. CDR3 protein sequences are deduplicated, and each keeps its most common genes and DNA. The sample table records 300,000 to 450,000 distinct CDR3 sequences; approximately 15% of these occur just once. The top ten clones comprise around 10% of the sample. Sequencing input: blood. All receptors come from a woman aged 55 to 70 with Graves' hyperthyroidism.

This clonotype was found many times. The J gene is TRBJ2-5, the V gene TRBV20-1; perhaps TRBD1 as D (6 bases). CDR1 is DFQATT, CDR2 SNEGSKA, per germline (reference sequence). V lost 3 bases and J lost 2, with 16 bases in between. The length of the CDR3 is 15 residues. CDR3 sequence reads: CSASSLAGAQETQYF. CDR3 DNA: TGCAGTGCTAGTAGTTTGGCAGGGGCTCAAGAGACCCAGTACTTC.

This clonotype was counted only a few times. The V call is TRBV3-1, the J call TRBJ1-3, with D possibly TRBD1 on 5 matching bases. Trimming took 2 bases from V and 15 from J, leaving 14 bases between them. The CDR3 has 12 amino acids. The germline V gene has CDR1 LGHDT and CDR2 YNNKEL (reference sequence). CDR3 coding DNA: TGTGCCAGCAGCCAATCCGGGACGGTAAAATATTTT. Amino acids: CASSQSGTVKYF.

Remarks on this clonotype: A much larger clone differs from this one at a single base, so this may be a read error. The rearrangement uses TRBV7-3 and TRBJ2-5, with D hard to call. The CDR3 loop spans 13 amino acids. Germline loops: CDR1 SGHTA, CDR2 FQGTGA. The CDR3 protein is CASSSYSRETRYF. The CDR3 DNA sequence: TGTGCCAGCAGCTCCTATTCCCGAGAGACCCGGTACTTC.

This clonotype was picked up a small number of times. The gene calls are TRBV30 and TRBJ2-2; D not certain. Trimming left V 4 bases short and J 4 bases short, with 13 bases between. The CDR3 is made up of 14 amino acids. Looked up from germline, CDR1 is GTSNPN and CDR2 is SVGIG (reference sequence). CDR3 residues: CAWKKYEVTGELFF. The DNA of the CDR3 is TGTGCCTGGAAAAAGTATGAAGTCACCGGGGAGCTGTTTTTT.

This clonotype was seen ten or more times. V is TRBV6-2 or TRBV6-3 and J is TRBJ2-1; TRBD2 matches 7 bases. Unmatched junction bases numbered 6, after V lost 0 bases and J lost 1 base. Germline lookup yields CDR1 MNHEY and CDR2 SVGEGT. This CDR3 is built from 17 residues. The CDR3 nucleotides read TGTGCCAGCAGTTACTCGGGACTAACGGTTTCCTACAATGAGCAGTTCTTC. It is translated as CASSYSGLTVSYNEQFF.

V usage is TRBV5-5 and J usage is TRBJ2-2, with 11 bases identical to TRBD2. Trimming at V came to 1 base and at J to 5 bases, leaving 7 bases not matched to a gene. CDR1 and CDR2 from the germline V gene are SGHKS and YYEKEE (reference sequence). CDR3 length equals 17 residues. The CDR3: CASSLRLTSGRTGELFF. The CDR3 DNA follows: TGTGCCAGCAGCTTGAGGCTCACTAGCGGGAGAACCGGGGAGCTGTTTTTT.

This clonotype was seen at least ten times. This CDR3 reads CASSPPAGRYYEQYF. Here the CDR3 DNA reads TGTGCCAGCAGTCCCCCGGCGGGAAGATACTACGAGCAGTACTTC. The rearrangement uses TRBV6-2 or TRBV6-3 and TRBJ2-7; TRBD2 is a possible D gene (6 bases). CDR1 and CDR2 (germline): MNHEY, SVGEGT. Trimming shortened V by 5 bases and J by 3 bases, and 17 bases separated the two germline ends. The CDR3 contains 15 residues.

Many counts were recorded for this clonotype. This chain connects TRBV20-1 to TRBJ2-1, with 8 bases matching TRBD2. Germline CDR1 DFQATT, CDR2 SNEGSKA (reference sequence). The CDR3 consists of 17 residues. After removal of 1 base from V and 0 bases from J, the junction contained 8 bases not matched to a gene. The CDR3 DNA sequence: TGCAGTGCTAGAGTCCCCACTAGCGGTCTCTCCTACAATGAGCAGTTCTTC. It encodes CSARVPTSGLSYNEQFF.

This clonotype was seen many times. This sequence joins TRBV24-1 and TRBJ2-7, with 11 nucleotides matching TRBD1. Germline values: CDR1 KGHDR, CDR2 SFDVKD. With V trimmed by 3 bases and J by 3 bases, 3 bases remained unmatched. The CDR3 is 15 amino acids. The DNA for the CDR3 is TGTGCCACCAGTGATACCGGGACAGGGGGCTACGAGCAGTACTTC. Its protein product is CATSDTGTGGYEQYF.

Ten or more counts support this clonotype. The genes are TRBV28 and TRBJ2-7; D gene unclear. This CDR3 region has 15 residues. Germline values: CDR1 MDHEN, CDR2 SYDVKM. With 10 bases removed from V and 1 base from J, the gap between germline ends came to 20 bases. The CDR3 region has the DNA TGTGCCACCCGAGGACCGGGCCGTCTTTCCTACGAGCAGTACTTC. It encodes CATRGPGRLSYEQYF.

This clonotype was counted at least ten times. The chain joins TRBV6-2 or TRBV6-3 to TRBJ2-5, with 8 bases that match TRBD2. CDR1 is MNHEY, CDR2 SVGEGT, per germline. The CDR3 consists of 17 residues. The V and J ends lost 0 bases and 5 bases, in that order; junction bases with no gene match: 11. CDR3 sequence (DNA): TGTGCCAGCAGTTACTCGAGTTTAGCGGGATCGGGGGAGACCCAGTACTTC. This codes for CASSYSSLAGSGETQYF.

This chain connects TRBV19 to TRBJ1-5, with 7 bases identical to TRBD1. The CDR3 covers 14 residues. Germline V gene lookup returns CDR1 LNHDA and CDR2 SQIVND (reference sequence). The ends lost 8 bases at V and 7 bases at J; junction bases unmatched: 11. The CDR3 loop reads CASRDSRMGQPQHF. In DNA, the CDR3 is TGTGCCAGTCGGGACAGTCGGATGGGGCAGCCCCAGCATTTT.

At least ten counts were recorded for this clonotype. The genes are TRBV13 and TRBJ1-2; no firm D call. Trimming left V 1 base short and J 5 bases short, with 5 bases between. CDR1 and CDR2 from the germline V gene are PRHDT and FYEKMQ (reference sequence). The CDR3 runs 12 residues. This CDR3 is CASSLVLYGYTF. The CDR3 coding sequence is TGTGCCAGCAGCTTAGTTCTTTATGGCTACACCTTC.

In this sample, this clonotype turned up many times. V usage is TRBV20-1 and J usage is TRBJ2-3; 8 nucleotides match TRBD2. The CDR3 runs to 16 residues. V gave up 6 bases and J gave up 4 bases; unmatched junction bases: 15. Looked up from germline, CDR1 is DFQATT and CDR2 is SNEGSKA (reference sequence). This CDR3 is CSAPLLAALGADTQYF. In DNA, the CDR3 is TGCAGTGCCCCATTACTAGCGGCCCTAGGTGCAGATACGCAGTATTTT.

The sample holds many counts of this clonotype. The gene calls are TRBV28 and TRBJ2-5; TRBD2 matches 7 bases. Germline CDR1 and CDR2: MDHEN and SYDVKM. The CDR3 extends over 12 amino acids. V lost 6 bases to trimming and J lost 5 bases; unmatched junction nucleotides: 3. The CDR3 region is CASSRDYETQYF. CDR3 nucleotides: TGTGCCAGCAGCCGGGACTACGAGACCCAGTACTTC.

This clonotype has ten or more counts. The chain recombines TRBV6-1 with TRBJ2-7; TRBD2 matches at 7 bases. The CDR3 runs to 13 residues. The germline V gene has CDR1 MNHNS and CDR2 SASEGT. With 7 bases clipped from V and 4 bases from J, the junction kept 7 bases outside the gene matches. The CDR3, as DNA: TGTGCCAGCAAGGTGGGAGGGAGTTACGAGCAGTACTTC. This translates into CASKVGGSYEQYF.